These 17 T cell receptor beta chains originate from one sample sequenced in a study of Graves' ophthalmopathy and Graves' hyperthyroidism. Amplifying from RNA transcripts, the study obtained TCR beta CDR3 regions. HTBI primers primed a first-round RT-PCR, and a second-round multiplex PCR followed. TCRdb processed the multiplex PCR reads anew with MiXCR; each CDR3 protein has one entry. In the table there are 600,000 to 650,000 distinct CDR3 sequences, approximately 21% of which are singletons. Specimen: peripheral blood. These TCRs come from a woman aged 18 to 35 with stable Graves' hyperthyroidism. Some clones in this sample may be carry-over from other donors' samples.

This clonotype was found many times. The chain joins TRBV11-2 to TRBJ2-7; 7 bases fit TRBD1. Trimming took 5 bases from V and 0 from J; bases not matched to a gene: 7. Germline CDR1 is SGHAT and CDR2 is FQNNGV. CDR3 size: 15 residues. This CDR3 is CASSADRPISYEQYF. The CDR3 DNA reads as TGTGCCAGCAGCGCGGACAGGCCGATCTCCTACGAGCAGTACTTC.

Many counts were recorded for this clonotype. The V and J genes are TRBV11-3 and TRBJ1-2; D unclear. Germline V gene lookup returns CDR1 SGHNT and CDR2 YENEEA. With 2 bases removed from V and 4 bases from J, the gap between germline ends came to 20 bases. The CDR3 extends over 17 amino acids. CDR3 in amino acids: CASSLFGGLARGYGYTF. CDR3 nucleotide sequence: TGTGCCAGCAGCTTATTCGGAGGTTTGGCGCGAGGCTATGGCTACACCTTC.

This clonotype was counted ten times or more. This sequence joins TRBV7-9 and TRBJ2-5; tentative D call: TRBD2 (6 bases). Germline CDR1 and CDR2: SEHNR and FQNEAQ (reference sequence). The ends were cut back, 3 bases at V and 5 bases at J, with 7 bases in the middle. The CDR3 has 12 residues. The CDR3: CASSFREETQYF. The CDR3 region has the DNA TGTGCCAGCAGCTTCCGGGAGGAGACCCAGTACTTC.

This clonotype was detected many times. V usage is TRBV18 and J usage is TRBJ1-1; D gene ambiguous. This CDR3 spans 13 amino acids. CDR1 and CDR2 (germline): KGHSH, LQKENI. V lost 3 bases and J lost 2, with 7 bases in between. The CDR3 spells CASSPQINTEAFF. CDR3 nucleotides: TGTGCCAGCTCACCTCAAATAAACACTGAAGCTTTCTTT. The full variable domain, in which reference TRBV18 and TRBJ1-1 provide the parts outside the CDR3, is NAGVMQNPRHLVRRRGQEARLRCSPMKGHSHVYWYRQLPEEGLKFMVYLQKENIIDESGMPKERFSAEFPKEGPSILRIQQVVRGDSAAYFCASSPQINTEAFFGQGTRLTVV.

This chain links TRBV20-1 with TRBJ1-5; D remains ambiguous. Trimming shortened V by 1 base and J by 7 bases, and 14 bases separated the two germline ends. The germline CDR1 and CDR2 sequences are DFQATT and SNEGSKA (reference sequence). CDR3 length equals 14 residues. The DNA of the CDR3 is TGCAGTGCTAGAGGAAACGGTTTGTGGCAGCCCCAGCATTTT. Encoded protein: CSARGNGLWQPQHF.

This clonotype was counted ten times or more. The chain couples TRBV27 to TRBJ2-5, with D possibly TRBD1 on 5 matching bases. The germline gives CDR1 MNHEY, CDR2 SMNVEV (reference sequence). V was clipped by 1 base and J by 9 bases, with 15 bases between them. This CDR3 comprises 14 residues. CDR3 bases: TGTGCCAGCAGTTTATGGGTACAGGCCAGGGCCCAGTACTTC. Amino acid sequence: CASSLWVQARAQYF.

This clonotype was seen more than once but under ten times. The V and J genes are TRBV27 and TRBJ1-1, with D perhaps TRBD1 (5 bases). V lost 11 bases and J 1 base, leaving 14 bases between the germline ends. The CDR3 runs 13 residues. Germline V CDR1 and CDR2: MNHEY, SMNVEV (reference sequence). The CDR3 DNA reads TGTGCCGGAGGCTCGGGGCCGAACACTGAAGCTTTCTTT. This codes for CAGGSGPNTEAFF.

The chain combines TRBV28 with TRBJ1-1; D may be TRBD1 (6 bases). V shed 1 base and J shed 1 base, with 10 bases lying between them. The CDR3 spans 15 residues. The germline CDR1 and CDR2 sequences are MDHEN and SYDVKM. CDR3 amino acids: CASSLLGGRNTEAFF. The CDR3 bases are TGTGCCAGCAGTTTATTGGGGGGCAGGAACACTGAAGCTTTCTTT.

The chain is built from TRBV13 and TRBJ2-7, with 8 nucleotides matching TRBD2. The CDR3 loop spans 17 amino acids. CDR1 PRHDT and CDR2 FYEKMQ come from the germline V gene (reference sequence). V lost 3 bases, J lost 7 bases, and 17 bases stayed unmatched. The CDR3: CASSFVYEDSGKREQYF. The CDR3 region has the DNA TGTGCCAGCAGCTTTGTTTATGAGGATAGCGGGAAAAGGGAGCAGTACTTC.

This clonotype was detected ten times or more. The rearrangement joins TRBV11-2 to TRBJ1-1, with no clear D. V was trimmed by 6 bases and J by 5 bases, leaving 10 bases between them. CDR1 and CDR2 (germline): SGHAT, FQNNGV. The CDR3 is made up of 12 amino acids. CDR3 amino acids: CASSLTLTEAFF. The CDR3 bases are TGTGCCAGCAGTCTCACGTTGACTGAAGCTTTCTTT.

This clonotype appeared many times. The chain has TRBV6-1 and TRBJ2-5; 7 bases match TRBD1. The CDR3 is made up of 13 amino acids. V shed 1 base and J 7 bases; nucleotides not matched to a gene: 3. Looked up from germline, CDR1 is MNHNS and CDR2 is SASEGT. In nucleotides, the CDR3 is TGTGCCAGCAGTGAAGGACAGGGACGGACCCAGTACTTC. Its protein is CASSEGQGRTQYF.

This clonotype was seen ten or more times. The chain recombines TRBV20-1 with TRBJ2-5; TRBD2 is a possible D gene (5 bases). Per germline, CDR1 DFQATT and CDR2 SNEGSKA (reference sequence). This CDR3 spans 16 amino acids. V gave up 0 bases and J gave up 1 base, with 15 bases separating them. CDR3 sequence (DNA): TGCAGTGCTAGAGACTTCTTCAAGGACTCCCAAGAGACCCAGTACTTC. This sequence encodes CSARDFFKDSQETQYF.

This clonotype was picked up a small number of times. This sequence joins TRBV12-3 or TRBV12-4 and TRBJ1-1; 8 bases agree with TRBD1. The CDR3 is 15 amino acids. J lost 5 bases, V lost 5 bases, and 10 bases had no gene match. The CDR3 is CASSTSWTGRTEAFF. The DNA of the CDR3 is TGTGCCAGCAGTACTTCTTGGACAGGGCGAACTGAAGCTTTCTTT.

The table lists this clonotype with many counts. The chain is built from TRBV5-8 and TRBJ2-7; a weak D match, TRBD1 (6 bases). CDR1 SGHTS and CDR2 YDEGEE come from the germline V gene. The V end was cut by 1 base, the J end by 1 base, with 12 bases between. This CDR3 spans 15 amino acids. The CDR3 reads CASSLRAGVSYEQYF. As DNA, the CDR3 is TGTGCCAGCAGCTTGAGGGCAGGGGTGTCCTACGAGCAGTACTTC.

This clonotype was found many times. This sequence joins TRBV9 and TRBJ1-2; TRBD1 aligns across 9 bases. This CDR3 comprises 14 residues. In germline, CDR1 is SGDLS, CDR2 YYNGEE. Losses at the gene ends were 3 bases for V and 6 bases for J; bases not matched to a gene: 6. CDR3 bases: TGTGCCAGCAGCGGGGACAGGGTCTTTAATGGCTACACCTTC. Translated, it gives CASSGDRVFNGYTF.

This clonotype showed up just a few times. This chain uses TRBV25-1 with TRBJ1-3, with D perhaps matching TRBD1 (6 bases). The CDR3 has 17 amino acids. CDR1 and CDR2 from the germline V gene are MGHDK and SYGVNS. V gave up 3 bases and J gave up 4 bases, with 19 bases separating them. CDR3 amino acids: CASSDPRGGTAGNTIYF. In DNA, the CDR3 is TGTGCCAGCAGTGATCCGAGGGGGGGAACGGCCGGAAACACCATATATTTT.

The chain links TRBV9 to TRBJ2-7; D is possibly TRBD1 (5 bases). Germline V gives CDR1 SGDLS, CDR2 YYNGEE. The CDR3 is made up of 14 amino acids. Trimming cost V 3 bases and J 0 bases, with 10 bases left between them. The CDR3 protein is CASSGTGSSYEQYF. The DNA of the CDR3 is TGTGCCAGCAGCGGAACAGGAAGCTCCTACGAGCAGTACTTC.